A single T cell receptor beta chain is shown here with its context. The CDR3 runs 15 residues. Germline CDR1 is SGDLS and CDR2 is YYNGEE. V was cut by 0 bases and J by 9 bases, with 16 bases left in between. Sequenced by immunoSEQ multiplex PCR; TCRdb stores in-frame clones only, minus some. The repertoire holds under 300,000 clones, with around 85% as singletons. The data stem from a study of blood T cell repertoires in COVID-19. This chain uses TRBV9 with TRBJ2-1, with a tentative D call TRBD1 (6 bases). The clonotype originates from a woman between 70 and 85 years old with acute or convalescent COVID-19. Sequenced material: peripheral blood. In DNA, the CDR3 is TGTGCCAGCAGCGTAGCTTGGCAGGGGCACGTTGAGCAGTTCTTC. It translates to CASSVAWQGHVEQFF.